The rows below give T cell receptor beta chains drawn from one sample of a study of regulatory T cells in long-lasting Graves disease. TCRdb re-called the multiplex PCR reads through MiXCR, storing one row per CDR3 protein. The data hold 700,000 or so distinct CDR3 sequences, with 30% observed a single time. The input for sequencing was peripheral blood mononuclear cells (PBMCs), taken when the disease was refractory, from a patient treated with antithyroid drugs. The source is a female donor with Graves disease. CDR3s include the opening cysteine and the closing phenylalanine or tryptophan. The D gene is left open where the match is weak. The listing skips clone size in some rows; elsewhere it reads once, few, many or a size class.

many,NA,TRBJ1-1,TRBV2,TGTGCCAGCATCGTAGGGATTGGCAGAATGAACACTGAAGCTTTCTTT,CASIVGIGRMNTEAFF
NA,NA,TRBJ1-4,TRBV28,TGTGCCAGCAGTGGGGGGTTCTGGGATGAAAAACTGTTTTTT,CASSGGFWDEKLFF
many,NA,TRBJ2-7,TRBV28,TGTGCCAGCAGTTTGGGGAGGCCCTACGAGCAGTACTTC,CASSLGRPYEQYF
few,NA,TRBJ2-2,TRBV6-2/TRBV6-3,TGTGCCAGCAGTTATTCCCCCACCGGGGAGCTGTTTTTT,CASSYSPTGELFF
few,TRBD2,TRBJ2-5,TRBV20-1,TGCAGTGCTAGAGATAAGCTAGGGCGGGAGGAGACCCAGTACTTC,CSARDKLGREETQYF
NA,NA,TRBJ2-1,TRBV12-3/TRBV12-4,TGTGCCAGCAGTTTATGGGAGAGCTCCTACAATGAGCAGTTCTTC,CASSLWESSYNEQFF
few,TRBD1,TRBJ2-5,TRBV20-1,TGCAGTGCCTCCGGGACAGGGGGAGGTTATCGCCAAGAGACCCAGTACTTC,CSASGTGGGYRQETQYF
NA,TRBD2,TRBJ2-3,TRBV9,TGTGCCAGCAGCGTAGTCGGGGGGGGTCTCACAGATACGCAGTATTTT,CASSVVGGGLTDTQYF
NA,NA,TRBJ2-5,TRBV6-1,TGTGCCAGCAGTGAATGGGCAGGGGATATCTTCGGGGAGACCCAGTACTTC,CASSEWAGDIFGETQYF
many,TRBD1,TRBJ1-2,TRBV12-3/TRBV12-4,TGTGCCAGCAGTTTAAGGGACAGGGACTATGGCTACACCTTC,CASSLRDRDYGYTF
NA,NA,TRBJ1-2,TRBV7-3,TGTGCCAGCAGCTCCTCGGACAGTTCCTTCTATGGCTACACCTTC,CASSSSDSSFYGYTF
many,NA,TRBJ2-7,TRBV12-3/TRBV12-4,TGTGCCAGCAGCTTAACAACCCAGTACGAGCAGTACTTC,CASSLTTQYEQYF
many,NA,TRBJ1-1,TRBV28,TGTGCCAGCAGTTTGGTCGCTCCGATTGGTGAAGCTTTCTTT,CASSLVAPIGEAFF
NA,NA,TRBJ1-1,TRBV2,TGTGCCAGCAGTGCGTTGTCAGCAAACACTGAAGCTTTCTTT,CASSALSANTEAFF
NA,TRBD1,TRBJ1-5,TRBV29-1,TGCAGCGTTGCCCGGGACAGTGGCGATCAGCCCCAGCATTTT,CSVARDSGDQPQHF
NA,NA,TRBJ1-2,TRBV29-1,TGCAGCGTTGATTGGGGAGGCTATGGCTACACCTTC,CSVDWGGYGYTF
NA,NA,TRBJ1-6,TRBV11-2,TGTGCCAGCACCCGAAAGGGGGGGAATTCACCCCTCCACTTT,CASTRKGGNSPLHF
NA,NA,TRBJ1-1,TRBV7-9,TGTGCCAGCAGCTTAGTCTCAGGGGCGCCGGCTGAAGCTTTCTTT,CASSLVSGAPAEAFF
NA,NA,TRBJ1-1,TRBV29-1,TGCAGCGTCTCACCTGGAACTGAAGCTTTCTTT,CSVSPGTEAFF
NA,NA,TRBJ1-2,TRBV11-2,TGTGCCAGCAGCTTAGTTCCCGGCAGGGACTCTGGCTACACCTTC,CASSLVPGRDSGYTF
NA,NA,TRBJ1-3,TRBV12-3/TRBV12-4,TGTGCCAGCAGTTTGGCAGGGAAACTCTCTGGAAACACCATATATTTT,CASSLAGKLSGNTIYF
few,NA,TRBJ1-4,TRBV5-1,TGCGCCAGCAGCTTGGGCGTGGTAACTAATGAAAAACTGTTTTTT,CASSLGVVTNEKLFF